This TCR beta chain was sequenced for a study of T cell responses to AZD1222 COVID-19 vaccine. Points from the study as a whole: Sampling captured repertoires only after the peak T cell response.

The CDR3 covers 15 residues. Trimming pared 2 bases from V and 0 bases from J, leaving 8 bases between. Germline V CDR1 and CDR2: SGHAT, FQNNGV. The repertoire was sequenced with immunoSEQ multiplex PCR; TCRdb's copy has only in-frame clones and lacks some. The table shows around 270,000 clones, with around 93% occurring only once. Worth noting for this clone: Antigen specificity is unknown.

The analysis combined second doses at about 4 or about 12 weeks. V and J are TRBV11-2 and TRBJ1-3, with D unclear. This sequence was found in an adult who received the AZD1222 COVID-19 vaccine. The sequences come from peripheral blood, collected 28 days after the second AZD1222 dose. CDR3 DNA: TGTGCCAGCAGCTTAATGTGGTTCTCTGGAAACACCATATATTTT. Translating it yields CASSLMWFSGNTIYF.